This entry is about one T cell receptor beta chain. Its antigen remains unknown. The data originate from a study of Ad26.COV2.S vaccination and SARS-CoV-2 variants. In the study overall: Doses of Ad26.COV2.S were injected into muscle once or twice, 56 days apart. Study-level results: Among vaccine recipients, spike-specific TCR breadth exceeded that of placebo recipients. Responses of spike-specific T cells (both CD8+ and CD4+) reportedly showed substantial breadth after vaccination.

The germline V gene has CDR1 LGHDT and CDR2 YNNKEL (reference sequence). This CDR3 has 14 residues. The V gene lost 0 bases and the J gene lost 0 bases, with 3 bases spanning the gap. As for treatment: over 15 received Ad26.COV2.S at low or high dose, single or two shots; about 5 received placebo; per-sample allocation not given. Sampling occurred on day 63 after the first vaccine or placebo injection. Sequenced by immunoSEQ multiplex PCR; TCRdb stores in-frame clones only, minus some. The table records about 370,000 clones, approximately 90% of them present only once. Sample: peripheral blood, taken in a trial of Ad26.COV2.S vaccine versus placebo. V and J are TRBV3-1 (or the pseudogene TRBV3-2) and TRBJ2-4; the D is unclear. This TCR derives from a person aged 18-65 years who received the Ad26.COV2.S COVID-19 vaccine or a placebo. This CDR3 is CASSQDGAKNIQYF. The CDR3 bases are TGTGCCAGCAGCCAAGATGGAGCCAAAAACATTCAGTACTTC.